Listed here is a single T cell receptor (beta chain). V was clipped by 8 bases and J by 0 bases, with 11 bases between them. Germline V CDR1 and CDR2: MDHEN, SYDVKM. This CDR3 is 14 amino acids long. The table came from immunoSEQ multiplex PCR; TCRdb's copy has only in-frame clones and leaves some out. The sample carries under 85,000 clones, just over 90% recorded once. This entry comes from a study of T cell changes during pregnancy in multiple sclerosis. V is TRBV28 and J is TRBJ2-1; D is possibly TRBD2 (5 bases). The clonotype was recovered from a female donor with multiple sclerosis, enrolled in a pregnancy study. The sequenced sample was peripheral blood, obtained in the third trimester of pregnancy. The CDR3 DNA reads as TGTGCCAGCTCGGGTCGGGGCTCCTACAATGAGCAGTTCTTC. This translates into CASSGRGSYNEQFF.